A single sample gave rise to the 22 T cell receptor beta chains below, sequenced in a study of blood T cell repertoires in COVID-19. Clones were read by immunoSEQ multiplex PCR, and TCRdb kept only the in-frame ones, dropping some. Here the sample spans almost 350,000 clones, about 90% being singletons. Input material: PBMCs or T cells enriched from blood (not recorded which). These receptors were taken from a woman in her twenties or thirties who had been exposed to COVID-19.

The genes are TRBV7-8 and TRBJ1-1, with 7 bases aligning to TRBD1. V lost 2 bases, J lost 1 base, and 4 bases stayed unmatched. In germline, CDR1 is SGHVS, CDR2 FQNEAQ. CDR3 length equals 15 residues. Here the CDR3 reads CASSLSPGGNTEAFF. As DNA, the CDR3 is TGTGCCAGCAGCTTATCCCCAGGGGGGAACACTGAAGCTTTCTTT.

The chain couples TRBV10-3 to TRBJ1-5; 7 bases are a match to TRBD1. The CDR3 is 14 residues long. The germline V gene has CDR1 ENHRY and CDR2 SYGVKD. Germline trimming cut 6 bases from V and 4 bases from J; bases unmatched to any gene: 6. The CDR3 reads CAISGDSKNQPQHF. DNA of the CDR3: TGTGCCATCAGCGGGGACAGCAAAAATCAGCCCCAGCATTTT.

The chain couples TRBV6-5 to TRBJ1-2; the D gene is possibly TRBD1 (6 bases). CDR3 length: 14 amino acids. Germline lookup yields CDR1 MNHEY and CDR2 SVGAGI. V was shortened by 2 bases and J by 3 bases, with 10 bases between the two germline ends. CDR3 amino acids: CASSYGGQDYGYTF. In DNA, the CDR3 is TGTGCCAGCAGTTACGGGGGCCAGGACTATGGCTACACCTTC.

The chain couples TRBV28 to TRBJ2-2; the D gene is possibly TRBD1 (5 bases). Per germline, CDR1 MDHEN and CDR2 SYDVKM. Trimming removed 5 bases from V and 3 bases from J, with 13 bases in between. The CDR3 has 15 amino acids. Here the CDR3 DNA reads TGTGCCAGCAGTCCCCCTCAGGGTTACACCGGGGAGCTGTTTTTT. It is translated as CASSPPQGYTGELFF.

CDR3 sequence reads: CASSTGTFTNEQFF. The CDR3 DNA follows: TGTGCCAGCAGTACTGGGACTTTTACTAATGAGCAGTTCTTC. This chain uses TRBV6-5 with TRBJ2-1; a possible D gene is TRBD2 (6 bases). Germline V CDR1 and CDR2: MNHEY, SVGAGI. Trimming left V 5 bases short and J 7 bases short, with 15 bases between. This CDR3 spans 14 amino acids.

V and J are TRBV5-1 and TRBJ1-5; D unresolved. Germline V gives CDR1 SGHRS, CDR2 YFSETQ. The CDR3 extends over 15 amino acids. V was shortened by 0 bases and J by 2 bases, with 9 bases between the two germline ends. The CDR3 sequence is CASSLDVGGNQPQHF. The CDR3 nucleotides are TGCGCCAGCAGCTTGGACGTAGGAGGCAATCAGCCCCAGCATTTT.

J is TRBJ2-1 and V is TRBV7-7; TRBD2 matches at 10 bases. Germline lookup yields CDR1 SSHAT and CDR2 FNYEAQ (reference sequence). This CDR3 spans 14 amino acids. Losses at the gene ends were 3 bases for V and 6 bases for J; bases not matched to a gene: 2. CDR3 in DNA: TGTGCCAGCAGCTTGGGGACTAGCGTCAATGAGCAGTTCTTC. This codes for CASSLGTSVNEQFF.

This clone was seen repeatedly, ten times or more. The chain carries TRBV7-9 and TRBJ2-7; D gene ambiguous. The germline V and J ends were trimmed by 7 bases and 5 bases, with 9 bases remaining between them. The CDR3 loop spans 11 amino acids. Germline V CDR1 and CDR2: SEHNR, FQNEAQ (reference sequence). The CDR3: CASTGTNEQYF. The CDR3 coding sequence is TGTGCCAGCACTGGCACAAACGAGCAGTACTTC.

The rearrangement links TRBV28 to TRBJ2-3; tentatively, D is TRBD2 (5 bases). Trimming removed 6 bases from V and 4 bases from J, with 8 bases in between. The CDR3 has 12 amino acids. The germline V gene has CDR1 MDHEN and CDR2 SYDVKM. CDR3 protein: CASSPGADTQYF. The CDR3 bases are TGTGCCAGCAGCCCCGGGGCAGATACGCAGTATTTT.

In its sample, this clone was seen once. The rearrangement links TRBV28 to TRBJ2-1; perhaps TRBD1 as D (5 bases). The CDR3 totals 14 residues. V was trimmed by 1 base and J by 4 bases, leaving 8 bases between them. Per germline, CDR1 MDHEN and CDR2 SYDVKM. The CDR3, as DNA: TGTGCCAGCAGTTTATCAGGGCTATACAATGAGCAGTTCTTC. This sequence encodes CASSLSGLYNEQFF.

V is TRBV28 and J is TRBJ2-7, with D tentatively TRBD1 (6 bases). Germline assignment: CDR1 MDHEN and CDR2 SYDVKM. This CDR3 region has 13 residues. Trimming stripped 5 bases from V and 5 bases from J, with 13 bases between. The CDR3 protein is CASSLQQGNEQYF. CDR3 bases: TGTGCCAGCAGTCTCCAACAGGGAAACGAGCAGTACTTC.

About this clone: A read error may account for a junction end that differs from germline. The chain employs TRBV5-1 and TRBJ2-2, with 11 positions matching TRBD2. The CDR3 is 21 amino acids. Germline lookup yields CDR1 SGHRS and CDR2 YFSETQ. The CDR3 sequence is CASSLIGSGRATSRNSGELFF. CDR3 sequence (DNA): TGCGCCAGCAGCTTGATCGGTAGCGGGAGGGCGACTTCTCGGAACTCCGGGGAGCTGTTTTTT.

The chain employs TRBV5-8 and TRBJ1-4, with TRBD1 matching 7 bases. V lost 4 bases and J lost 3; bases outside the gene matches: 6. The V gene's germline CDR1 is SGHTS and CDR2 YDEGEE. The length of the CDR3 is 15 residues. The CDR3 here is CASSQRQGPNEKLFF. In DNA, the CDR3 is TGTGCCAGCAGCCAACGACAGGGTCCTAATGAAAAACTGTTTTTT.

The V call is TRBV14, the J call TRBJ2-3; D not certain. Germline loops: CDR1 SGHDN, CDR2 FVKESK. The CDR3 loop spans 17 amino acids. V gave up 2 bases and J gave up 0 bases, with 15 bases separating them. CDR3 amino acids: CASSQRVATPSTDTQYF. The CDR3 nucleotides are TGTGCCAGCAGCCAACGTGTGGCCACCCCTAGCACAGATACGCAGTATTTT. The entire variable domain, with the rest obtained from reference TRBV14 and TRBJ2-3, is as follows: EAGVTQFPSHSVIEKGQTVTLRCDPISGHDNLYWYRRVMGKEIKFLLHFVKESKQDESGMPNNRFLAERTGGTYSTLKVQPAELEDSGVYFCASSQRVATPSTDTQYFGPGTRLTVL.

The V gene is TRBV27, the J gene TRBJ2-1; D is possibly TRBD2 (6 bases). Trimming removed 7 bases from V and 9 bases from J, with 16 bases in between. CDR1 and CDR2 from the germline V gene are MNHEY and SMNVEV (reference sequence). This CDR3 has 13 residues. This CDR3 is CASIRGLRGEQFF. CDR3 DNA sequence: TGTGCCAGCATTAGGGGACTCCGGGGTGAGCAGTTCTTC.

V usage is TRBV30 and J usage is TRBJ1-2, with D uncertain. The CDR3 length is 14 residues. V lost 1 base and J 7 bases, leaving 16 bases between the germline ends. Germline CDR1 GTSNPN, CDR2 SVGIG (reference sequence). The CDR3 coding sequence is TGTGCCTGGAGTGGCTACGAGGGCAGTGGTGGCTACACCTTC. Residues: CAWSGYEGSGGYTF.

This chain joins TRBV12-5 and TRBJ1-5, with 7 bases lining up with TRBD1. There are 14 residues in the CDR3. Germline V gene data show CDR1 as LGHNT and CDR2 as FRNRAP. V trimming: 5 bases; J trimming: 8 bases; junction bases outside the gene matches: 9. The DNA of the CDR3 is TGTGCTAGTGGTACACGACAGGGAGAGGAGCCCCAGCATTTT. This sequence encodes CASGTRQGEEPQHF.

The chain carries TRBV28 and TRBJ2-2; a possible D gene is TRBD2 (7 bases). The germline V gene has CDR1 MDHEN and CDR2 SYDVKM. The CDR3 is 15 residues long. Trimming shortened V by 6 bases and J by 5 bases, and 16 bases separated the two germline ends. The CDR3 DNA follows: TGTGCCAGCAGCCCTCCGCGGGGGCGTACCGGGGAGCTGTTTTTT. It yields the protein CASSPPRGRTGELFF.

Written as DNA, the CDR3 is TGTGCCAGCAGCGCACAGGGGACAGCGACTGAAGCTTTCTTT. Its protein product is CASSAQGTATEAFF. The chain couples TRBV9 to TRBJ1-1; 7 bases align to TRBD1. Germline CDR1 SGDLS, CDR2 YYNGEE. The CDR3 totals 14 residues. Trimming at V came to 3 bases and at J to 5 bases, leaving 7 bases not matched to a gene.

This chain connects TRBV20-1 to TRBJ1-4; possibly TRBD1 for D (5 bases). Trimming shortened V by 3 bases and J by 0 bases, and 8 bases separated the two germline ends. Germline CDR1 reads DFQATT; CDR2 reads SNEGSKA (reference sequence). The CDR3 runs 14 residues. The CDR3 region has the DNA TGCAGTGCTAGTATCAGGGCAACTAATGAAAAACTGTTTTTT. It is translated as CSASIRATNEKLFF.

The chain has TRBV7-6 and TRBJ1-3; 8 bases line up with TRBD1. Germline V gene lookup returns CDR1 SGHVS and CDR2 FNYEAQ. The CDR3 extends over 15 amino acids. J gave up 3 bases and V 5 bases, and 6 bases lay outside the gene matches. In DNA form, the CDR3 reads TGTGCCAGCAGCCCGCCGGGACAGGTTGGAAACACCATATATTTT. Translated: CASSPPGQVGNTIYF.

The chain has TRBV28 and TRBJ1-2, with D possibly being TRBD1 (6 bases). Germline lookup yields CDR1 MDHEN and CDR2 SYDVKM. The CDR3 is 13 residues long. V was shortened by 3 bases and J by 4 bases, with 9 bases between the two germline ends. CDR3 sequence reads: CASSFQDSYGYTF. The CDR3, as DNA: TGTGCCAGCAGTTTTCAGGACAGCTATGGCTACACCTTC.